This T cell receptor beta chain was identified during a study of cytomegalovirus exposure and HLA in healthy donors. As regards this clone: Its specificity is unknown.

With 1 base removed from V and 3 bases from J, the gap between germline ends came to 31 bases. The CDR3 spans 21 residues. Germline V lookup: CDR1 MNHEY, CDR2 SMNVEV (reference sequence). Regarding the study as a whole: Specificity of three CMV-associated chains for CMV antigens was verified in vitro.

Here immunoSEQ multiplex PCR was the method, and the copy in TCRdb shows in-frame clones only, minus some. The repertoire has 150,000 to 160,000 clones, around 88% of them found once; the top ten carry about 20%. The material sequenced was PBMCs. The TCR was taken from a man in his late teens or twenties in good health and CMV-seropositive. The J gene is TRBJ2-7, the V gene TRBV27; no clear D. CDR3 nucleotide sequence: TGTGCCAGCAGTTTATTTGGCCGTGGAGAATTTAATATCCCTACGAACTACGAGCAGTACTTC. This sequence encodes CASSLFGRGEFNIPTNYEQYF.